Each of the 26 T cell receptor beta chains below was sequenced from the same sample in a study of a mutant IDH1 vaccine in newly diagnosed glioma. Time point here: week 35, safety follow-up. The vaccine gave 300 ug of a 20-mer mutant IDH1 peptide subcutaneously per dose. These TCRs' antigens remain unknown. Sequenced by immunoSEQ multiplex PCR; TCRdb stores in-frame clones only, minus some. The sample carries nearly 55,000 clones, around 84% recorded once. Specimen: PBMCs, collected from a glioma patient whose treatment included an IDH1 peptide vaccine. The receptors come from a woman in her late teens or twenties with glioma.

The chain links TRBV5-1 to TRBJ1-2; D might be TRBD1 (6 bases). This CDR3 is 14 amino acids long. From germline, CDR1 is SGHRS and CDR2 YFSETQ. V was cut by 0 bases and J by 3 bases, with 9 bases left in between. CDR3 in amino acids: CASSLVSGDYGYTF. The CDR3 DNA follows: TGCGCCAGCAGCTTGGTATCAGGGGACTATGGCTACACCTTC. Full variable domain (missing parts from reference TRBV5-1 and TRBJ1-2): KAGVTQTPRYLIKTRGQQVTLSCSPISGHRSVSWYQQTPGQGLQFLFEYFSETQRNKGNFPGRFSGRQFSNSRSEMNVSTLELGDSALYLCASSLVSGDYGYTFGSGTRLTVV.

The CDR3 loop reads CASSEALPGANGYTF. CDR3 DNA: TGTGCCAGCAGTGAAGCGCTTCCGGGGGCGAATGGCTACACCTTC. The chain joins TRBV2 to TRBJ1-2; D is possibly TRBD1 (6 bases). Germline-derived CDR1 and CDR2 are SNHLY and FYNNEI. The V end was cut by 0 bases, the J end by 6 bases, with 14 bases between. The CDR3 loop spans 15 amino acids.

Concerning this clone: An end of the junction does not agree with germline; a read error may underlie this. The chain has TRBV19 and TRBJ2-3; 7 bases align to TRBD2. The CDR3 spans 11 residues. Germline assignment: CDR1 LNHDA and CDR2 SQIVND (reference sequence). CDR3 amino acids: CASSGGTANLF. The CDR3 DNA reads as TGTGCCAGTAGCGGGGGGACCGCCAACCTCTTT.

The V gene is TRBV6-1, the J gene TRBJ1-6, with TRBD1 matching 9 bases. This CDR3 is built from 15 residues. The V segment lost 3 bases and the J segment 7 bases; nucleotides outside the gene matches: 4. Looked up from germline, CDR1 is MNHNS and CDR2 is SASEGT. CDR3 sequence (DNA): TGTGCCAGCAGTGAGGGGGACAGGGACAATTCACCCCTCCACTTT. Translating gives CASSEGDRDNSPLHF.

The chain employs TRBV21-1 and TRBJ2-1; TRBD2, as called in the table, went unchecked against the DNA. TRBV21-1 is given as a pseudogene. This CDR3 contains 20 residues. The DNA for the CDR3 is TGTGCCAGCAGCAAAGAGATCTACCGGGACTCTGAAAGCTCCTACAATGAGCAGTTCTTC. This gives the protein CASSKEIYRDSESSYNEQFF.

The V call is TRBV6-6, the J call TRBJ1-5; the D gene is possibly TRBD1 (6 bases). Germline V CDR1 and CDR2: MNHNY, SVGAGI (reference sequence). The ends were cut back, 4 bases at V and 6 bases at J, with 13 bases in the middle. The CDR3 spans 14 residues. DNA for the CDR3: TGTGCCAGCAGTTCCCAGGGGCAGGGTCAGCCCCAGCATTTT. Translation gives CASSSQGQGQPQHF.

The V and J genes are TRBV29-1 and TRBJ2-5; no reliable D call. The V end was cut by 4 bases, the J end by 5 bases, with 5 bases between. CDR3 length: 10 amino acids. Looked up from germline, CDR1 is SQVTM and CDR2 is ANQGSEA. CDR3 residues: CSVGLETQYF. The CDR3 DNA reads as TGCAGCGTTGGCCTGGAGACCCAGTACTTC.

This clone was detected once. The chain couples TRBV10-2 to TRBJ2-5, with 10 nucleotides matching TRBD2. Trimming took 9 bases from V and 5 from J; bases not matched to a gene: 9. CDR1 WSHSY and CDR2 SAAADI come from the germline V gene. The CDR3 loop spans 14 amino acids. CDR3 nucleotides: TGCGCCAGTGGCCCCAGCGGGAGGGTGGAGACCCAGTACTTC. It is translated as CASGPSGRVETQYF.

The rearrangement links TRBV18 to TRBJ2-3; TRBD2 is a possible D gene (6 bases). CDR1 KGHSH and CDR2 LQKENI come from the germline V gene. V gave up 3 bases and J gave up 0 bases, with 10 bases separating them. CDR3 length equals 15 residues. CDR3 sequence (DNA): TGTGCCAGCTCACCTCGGGAGTCTAGCACAGATACGCAGTATTTT. It translates to CASSPRESSTDTQYF.

The J gene is TRBJ2-7, the V gene TRBV5-4; unclear D gene. Per germline, CDR1 SGHNT and CDR2 YYREEE (reference sequence). V shed 5 bases and J shed 3 bases, with 12 bases lying between them. The CDR3 spans 13 residues. The CDR3 coding sequence is TGTGCCAGCAGTTGGGGAAGGAGCTACGAGCAGTACTTC. This translates into CASSWGRSYEQYF.

This clone showed up just once. V gene TRBV19 combines with J gene TRBJ1-2; D is uncertain. Per the germline V gene, CDR1 is LNHDA and CDR2 is SQIVND (reference sequence). V lost 1 base and J 7 bases, leaving 10 bases between the germline ends. This CDR3 spans 13 amino acids. The CDR3 DNA reads as TGTGCCAGTAGTATAGTGTACGCTTTTGGCTACACCTTC. Its protein is CASSIVYAFGYTF. Drawing the rest from reference TRBV19 and TRBJ1-2, the complete variable domain is DGGITQSPKYLFRKEGQNVTLSCEQNLNHDAMYWYRQDPGQGLRLIYYSQIVNDFQKGDIAEGYSVSREKKESFPLTVTSAQKNPTAFYLCASSIVYAFGYTFGSGTRLTVV.

This clone came up a few times. The CDR3 region is CASTVDRPLHF. CDR3 nucleotide sequence: TGTGCCAGCACTGTGGACAGACCCCTCCACTTT. The chain carries TRBV6-1 and TRBJ1-6; D perhaps matches TRBD1 (6 bases). The CDR3 has 11 residues. From germline, CDR1 is MNHNS and CDR2 SASEGT. V was trimmed by 7 bases and J by 12 bases, leaving 10 bases between them.

CDR3 in amino acids: CASSQVGSRGGRPDTQYF. For the CDR3, the DNA is TGTGCCAGCAGCCAAGTGGGATCGCGAGGGGGGCGGCCAGATACGCAGTATTTT. V usage is TRBV4-2 and J usage is TRBJ2-3; D may correspond to TRBD1 or TRBD2 (6 bases each). Per the germline V gene, CDR1 is LGHNA and CDR2 is YNFKEQ. The CDR3 totals 18 residues. V lost 1 base and J 4 bases, leaving 21 bases between the germline ends.

The CDR3 sequence is CASSNTGTGSNEQFF. DNA of the CDR3: TGTGCCAGCAGCAATACCGGGACAGGGTCGAATGAGCAGTTCTTC. The chain employs TRBV7-9 and TRBJ2-1, with 9 bases lining up with TRBD1. Germline V gene sequence: CDR1 SEHNR, CDR2 FQNEAQ (reference sequence). The V segment lost 5 bases and the J segment 7 bases; nucleotides outside the gene matches: 9. CDR3 length: 15 residues.

This rearrangement joins TRBV29-1 to TRBJ2-1; tentatively, D is TRBD2 (5 bases). The germline V and J ends were trimmed by 7 bases and 5 bases, with 12 bases remaining between them. Per the germline V gene, CDR1 is SQVTM and CDR2 is ANQGSEA. There are 12 residues in the CDR3. CDR3 amino acids: CSADGSHNEQFF. Written as DNA, the CDR3 is TGCAGCGCTGATGGGAGCCACAATGAGCAGTTCTTC.

The chain employs TRBV19 and TRBJ2-7; D is unclear. V gave up 4 bases and J gave up 1 base, with 8 bases separating them. There are 13 residues in the CDR3. Per the germline V gene, CDR1 is LNHDA and CDR2 is SQIVND (reference sequence). The CDR3 loop reads CASSTGRSYEQYF. As DNA, the CDR3 is TGTGCCAGTAGTACCGGTAGGTCCTACGAGCAGTACTTC.

CDR3 region: CASSLAGDTEAFF. The CDR3, as DNA: TGTGCCAGCAGCTTAGCGGGGGACACTGAAGCTTTCTTT. The J gene is TRBJ1-1, the V gene TRBV7-6, with D perhaps matching TRBD1 (5 bases). The CDR3 runs to 13 residues. The V and J ends lost 0 bases and 3 bases respectively, with 5 bases between them. Germline-derived CDR1 and CDR2 are SGHVS and FNYEAQ.

V is TRBV25-1 and J is TRBJ2-5; a possible D gene is TRBD1 (6 bases). The ends were cut back, 0 bases at V and 5 bases at J, with 19 bases in the middle. In germline, CDR1 is MGHDK, CDR2 SYGVNS. CDR3 length: 17 residues. The CDR3 nucleotides are TGTGCCAGCAGTGAATACAGAGGCAGGGGAACCGGGGAGACCCAGTACTTC. Encoded protein: CASSEYRGRGTGETQYF.

The chain joins TRBV11-2 to TRBJ2-1; 7 positions match TRBD1. V lost 3 bases to trimming and J lost 5 bases; unmatched junction nucleotides: 16. Germline V gene data show CDR1 as SGHAT and CDR2 as FQNNGV. This CDR3 has 18 residues. The CDR3 nucleotides are TGTGCCAGCAGCTTTACACTTTACCGAGGGACAGAAAACAATGAGCAGTTCTTC. The encoded protein is CASSFTLYRGTENNEQFF.

DNA for the CDR3: TGTGCCAGCAGCTTACCGGGACTAGCGGGAGGCGGGGAGCAGTTCTTC. Amino acid sequence: CASSLPGLAGGGEQFF. The rearrangement uses TRBV7-6 and TRBJ2-1; 15 nucleotides line up with TRBD2. V lost 2 bases to trimming and J lost 10 bases; unmatched junction nucleotides: 6. This CDR3 comprises 16 residues. Looked up from germline, CDR1 is SGHVS and CDR2 is FNYEAQ.

This chain joins TRBV6-6 and TRBJ2-7; D may be TRBD2 (5 bases). CDR1 and CDR2 from the germline V gene are MNHNY and SVGAGI (reference sequence). There are 13 residues in the CDR3. Deletions cut 0 bases from V and 7 bases from J, with 10 bases between. In DNA form, the CDR3 reads TGTGCCAGCAGTTACTCCGCCTCGGGAGAGCAGTACTTC. It encodes CASSYSASGEQYF.

The CDR3: CASSYGDEGGGYEQYF. As DNA, the CDR3 is TGTGCCAGCAGTTACGGGGATGAAGGGGGCGGCTACGAGCAGTACTTC. The J gene is TRBJ2-5, the V gene TRBV6-6; 7 bases line up with TRBD1. Matching the DNA end better, TRBJ2-7 makes the J call doubtful. The CDR3 has 16 amino acids. CDR1 is MNHNY and CDR2 is SVGAGI in the germline V gene (reference sequence).

Regarding this clone: The junction differs from germline at one of its ends, possibly a read error. This chain connects TRBV29-1 to TRBJ2-7, with 7 bases that match TRBD2. CDR1 SQVTM and CDR2 ANQGSEA come from the germline V gene. There are 10 residues in the CDR3. The CDR3 bases are TGCAGCGTTGAGGGGCCGGGGAGGGAGTTC. Its translation: CSVEGPGREF.

The J gene is TRBJ1-6, the V gene TRBV5-1; 11 bases map to TRBD1. Per the germline V gene, CDR1 is SGHRS and CDR2 is YFSETQ. V lost 3 bases, J lost 7 bases, and 6 bases stayed unmatched. CDR3 size: 16 residues. This CDR3 is CASSSGQGARNSPLHF. The CDR3 nucleotides read TGCGCCAGCAGCTCCGGACAGGGGGCGCGAAATTCACCCCTCCACTTT. Full variable domain (rest looked up from reference TRBV5-1 and TRBJ1-6): KAGVTQTPRYLIKTRGQQVTLSCSPISGHRSVSWYQQTPGQGLQFLFEYFSETQRNKGNFPGRFSGRQFSNSRSEMNVSTLELGDSALYLCASSSGQGARNSPLHFGNGTRLTVT.

For this clone: One junction end disagrees with the germline gene, perhaps due to a read error. V is TRBV7-9 and J is TRBJ1-4, with D uncertain. This CDR3 contains 12 residues. Germline lookup yields CDR1 SEHNR and CDR2 FQNEAQ (reference sequence). In DNA, the CDR3 is TGTGCCAGCAGTTTAGATGGAGTAGAACTGTTTTTT. Its protein product is CASSLDGVELFF.

This sequence joins TRBV12-5 and TRBJ2-7, with 8 bases that match TRBD1. After removal of 1 base from V and 5 bases from J, the junction contained 4 bases not matched to a gene. From germline, CDR1 is LGHNT and CDR2 FRNRAP. The CDR3 loop spans 14 amino acids. The CDR3 DNA reads as TGTGCTAGTGGTTTGGCGACAGGGGTAAACGAGCAGTACTTC. The encoded protein is CASGLATGVNEQYF. The whole variable domain, remainder taken from reference TRBV12-5 and TRBJ2-7, is DARVTQTPRHKVTEMGQEVTMRCQPILGHNTVFWYRQTMMQGLELLAYFRNRAPLDDSGMPKDRFSAEMPDATLATLKIQPSEPRDSAVYFCASGLATGVNEQYFGPGTRLTVT.